Below are 21 T cell receptor beta chains sequenced from a single sample in a study of blood T cell repertoires in COVID-19. The method was immunoSEQ multiplex PCR; TCRdb's version includes in-frame clones alone and lacks a portion of them. The data contain around 300,000 clones, approximately 85% of them singletons. The sequencing input was peripheral blood. These receptors all stem from a human donor in a cohort sampled during active COVID-19.

This sequence joins TRBV6-5 and TRBJ1-1; unclear D gene. This CDR3 is built from 11 residues. The V and J ends lost 8 bases and 9 bases respectively, with 13 bases between them. Per the germline V gene, CDR1 is MNHEY and CDR2 is SVGAGI. The CDR3 here is CASGRARQAFF. DNA of the CDR3: TGTGCCAGCGGGCGGGCGAGACAAGCTTTCTTT.

The chain joins TRBV14 to TRBJ2-1, with a weak D call TRBD1 (5 bases). Germline CDR1 and CDR2: SGHDN and FVKESK. The CDR3 is 14 amino acids. Trimming took 6 bases from V and 0 from J, leaving 9 bases between them. In nucleotides, the CDR3 is TGTGCCAGCAGTTGGACACCCTCCTACAATGAGCAGTTCTTC. This translates into CASSWTPSYNEQFF.

The chain links TRBV6-6 to TRBJ2-1; 7 positions match TRBD1. CDR1 and CDR2 (germline): MNHNY, SVGAGI (reference sequence). The CDR3 sequence is 13 residues long. The junction had 5 bases not matched to a gene; V was cut back by 5 bases and J by 7 bases. DNA for the CDR3: TGTGCCAGCAGTACAACAGGGGATAATGAGCAGTTCTTC. Amino acids: CASSTTGDNEQFF.

The CDR3 DNA reads as TGTGCCAGCAGTGAGGCCAGGGGGCCATTTCTAAGCAATCAGCCCCAGCATTTT. This gives the protein CASSEARGPFLSNQPQHF. The chain carries TRBV6-1 and TRBJ1-5, with 8 bases matching TRBD1. V trimming: 3 bases; J trimming: 1 base; junction bases outside the gene matches: 11. Germline V gene data show CDR1 as MNHNS and CDR2 as SASEGT. The CDR3 has 18 amino acids.

This chain joins TRBV25-1 and TRBJ1-2; TRBD1 is a possible D gene (5 bases). Germline values: CDR1 MGHDK, CDR2 SYGVNS. The CDR3 extends over 13 amino acids. With 7 bases removed from V and 6 bases from J, the gap between germline ends came to 15 bases. The CDR3 reads CASNGGWGDGYTF. The CDR3 nucleotides are TGTGCCAGCAACGGGGGGTGGGGTGATGGCTACACCTTC.

The sample holds a few counts of this clone. This CDR3 is also generated by other DNA sequences in the sample. The CDR3 is CASSPSYEQYF. DNA for the CDR3: TGTGCCAGCAGCCCATCCTACGAGCAGTACTTC. This chain joins TRBV7-9 and TRBJ2-7; no clear D gene. The CDR3 has 11 amino acids. The V and J ends lost 5 bases and 1 base respectively, with 3 bases between them. The germline gives CDR1 SEHNR, CDR2 FQNEAQ (reference sequence).

V usage is TRBV11-3 and J usage is TRBJ2-7; D may be TRBD1 (6 bases). Trimming removed 5 bases at V and 0 bases at J, with 8 bases between. Germline loops: CDR1 SGHNT, CDR2 YENEEA. The CDR3 covers 13 residues. The CDR3 nucleotides are TGTGCCAGCAGCCGGGGACACTCCTACGAGCAGTACTTC. Translation gives CASSRGHSYEQYF.

This clone was observed many times. This chain connects TRBV19 to TRBJ2-7, with TRBD1 identical over 10 bases. Germline V gene data show CDR1 as LNHDA and CDR2 as SQIVND (reference sequence). V was clipped by 8 bases and J by 6 bases; unmatched bases: 7. The CDR3 has 13 amino acids. CDR3 sequence (DNA): TGTGCCAGTTCCGGGACAGGGGTTTTCGAGCAGTACTTC. Translation: CASSGTGVFEQYF.

The J gene is TRBJ2-5, the V gene TRBV12-5; 7 bases align to TRBD1. CDR1 LGHNT and CDR2 FRNRAP come from the germline V gene. The V segment lost 3 bases and the J segment 3 bases; nucleotides outside the gene matches: 13. The CDR3 has 17 amino acids. This CDR3 is CASGFRGQLKEKETQYF. CDR3 nucleotides: TGTGCTAGTGGTTTCCGGGGACAGCTTAAAGAAAAAGAGACCCAGTACTTC. Supplemented by reference TRBV12-5 and TRBJ2-5, the full variable domain reads DARVTQTPRHKVTEMGQEVTMRCQPILGHNTVFWYRQTMMQGLELLAYFRNRAPLDDSGMPKDRFSAEMPDATLATLKIQPSEPRDSAVYFCASGFRGQLKEKETQYFGPGTRLLVL.

This clone was recorded a few times. Germline and junction disagree at one end, which may indicate a read error. The V gene is TRBV27, the J gene TRBJ2-1; D gene unclear. The CDR3 totals 11 residues. Germline lookup yields CDR1 MNHEY and CDR2 SMNVEV (reference sequence). Here the CDR3 reads CACSNGPEQFF. In DNA form, the CDR3 reads TGTGCCTGCAGCAATGGGCCAGAGCAGTTCTTC.

J is TRBJ1-1 and V is TRBV6-5, with D possibly TRBD1 on 5 matching bases. Germline V gene data show CDR1 as MNHEY and CDR2 as SVGAGI. The CDR3 sequence is 14 residues long. The germline V and J ends were trimmed by 4 bases and 1 base, with 10 bases remaining between them. The CDR3 nucleotides read TGTGCCAGCAGTTCCGTAGGGGAGAACACTGAAGCTTTCTTT. Protein: CASSSVGENTEAFF.

As DNA, the CDR3 is TGTGCCAGCAGCGAGACAGGGAATGAGCAGTTCTTC. As protein: CASSETGNEQFF. The chain joins TRBV2 to TRBJ2-1; 7 bases are a match to TRBD1. Per the germline V gene, CDR1 is SNHLY and CDR2 is FYNNEI. The CDR3 loop spans 12 amino acids. V gave up 6 bases and J gave up 7 bases; unmatched junction bases: 3.

The rearrangement links TRBV25-1 to TRBJ1-2; TRBD1 might be the D (5 bases). The CDR3 sequence is 16 residues long. V shed 2 bases and J shed 6 bases, with 19 bases lying between them. Germline loops: CDR1 MGHDK, CDR2 SYGVNS. The CDR3 bases are TGTGCCAGCAGTGAAGCTGGGACTCCGAGAAACAATGGCTACACCTTC. It yields the protein CASSEAGTPRNNGYTF.

The V call is TRBV30, the J call TRBJ1-2; D perhaps matches TRBD1 (6 bases). CDR1 and CDR2 from the germline V gene are GTSNPN and SVGIG (reference sequence). This CDR3 region has 13 residues. Trimming took off 4 bases at V and 8 bases at J, with 17 bases between the two ends. This CDR3 reads CAWTQRGPGGYTF. DNA of the CDR3: TGTGCCTGGACCCAGCGGGGGCCTGGGGGCTACACCTTC.

The CDR3 sequence is CASSLADRGYGYTF. The DNA of the CDR3 is TGTGCCAGCAGCCTCGCGGACAGGGGCTATGGCTACACCTTC. This chain links TRBV7-2 with TRBJ1-2; 9 positions agree with TRBD1. Per germline, CDR1 SGHTA and CDR2 FQGNSA. The trim removed 5 bases at V and 4 bases at J, leaving 5 bases unmatched. This CDR3 has 14 amino acids.

The chain employs TRBV6-5 and TRBJ1-1; possible D gene TRBD1, 5 bases. Germline assignment: CDR1 MNHEY and CDR2 SVGAGI. V gave up 0 bases and J gave up 11 bases, with 19 bases separating them. This CDR3 is built from 15 residues. Here the CDR3 reads CASSYSLGLSSMAFF. The CDR3 bases are TGTGCCAGCAGTTACTCGTTGGGGCTTTCATCCATGGCTTTCTTT.

V gene TRBV25-1 combines with J gene TRBJ2-7; weak D call: TRBD1 (5 bases). The CDR3 totals 12 residues. Trimming pared 2 bases from V and 6 bases from J, leaving 8 bases between. Germline CDR1 MGHDK, CDR2 SYGVNS. The CDR3 DNA reads as TGTGCCAGCAGTGAAGGAAGGGGCGAGCAGTACTTC. It specifies CASSEGRGEQYF.

The chain carries TRBV6-5 and TRBJ1-3; D gene unclear. CDR3 size: 15 residues. Per the germline V gene, CDR1 is MNHEY and CDR2 is SVGAGI. V shed 5 bases and J shed 1 base, with 12 bases lying between them. The CDR3 here is CASSPRGSSGNTIYF. CDR3 nucleotide sequence: TGTGCCAGCAGTCCCCGAGGATCGTCTGGAAACACCATATATTTT.

The rearrangement links TRBV28 to TRBJ2-3; D is undetermined. In germline, CDR1 is MDHEN, CDR2 SYDVKM. The CDR3 runs to 11 residues. Trimming removed 6 bases from V and 4 bases from J, with 5 bases in between. CDR3 DNA: TGTGCCAGCAGCCAGGCAGATACGCAGTATTTT. It yields the protein CASSQADTQYF.

The chain carries TRBV3-1 (or the pseudogene TRBV3-2) and TRBJ1-5; D not resolved. The CDR3 runs to 13 residues. The V gene's germline CDR1 is LGHDT and CDR2 YNNKEL (reference sequence). The V gene lost 4 bases and the J gene lost 6 bases, with 10 bases spanning the gap. This CDR3 is CASSLQVSQPQHF. CDR3 DNA sequence: TGTGCCAGCAGCCTTCAGGTTTCTCAGCCCCAGCATTTT.

The rearrangement joins TRBV3-1 (or the pseudogene TRBV3-2) to TRBJ1-2; no firm D call. The V end was cut by 9 bases, the J end by 7 bases, with 18 bases between. The CDR3 is made up of 13 amino acids. From germline, CDR1 is LGHDT and CDR2 YNNKEL (reference sequence). Here the CDR3 DNA reads TGTGCCAGTACCGCTAGAGGGTCGGTTGGCTACACCTTC. It specifies CASTARGSVGYTF.